This T cell receptor beta chain derives from a study of T cell repertoires in cytomegalovirus infection. Study information: Indicated by public TCR beta signatures were CMV infection and matching HLA type.

Findings and caveats of the study: Accumulated public TCR beta family frequency recognized individuals carrying CMV together with the relevant HLA. CMV-specific TCR beta clonotypes restricted by HLA-C dominated the ex vivo response.

Germline CDR1 and CDR2: ENHRY and SYGVKD. This CDR3 spans 13 amino acids. Trimming pared 3 bases from V and 7 bases from J, leaving 12 bases between. This clonotype was seen a few times. Its antigen is not identified. TCRdb analysed the reads with MiXCR anew, one entry per CDR3 protein. The sample holds approximately 250,000 distinct CDR3 sequences, roughly 22% seen once. The rearrangement uses TRBV10-3 and TRBJ1-2; D not resolved. The source is a human donor in good health (CMV status not recorded). Some clones in this sample may be carry-over from other donors' samples. The sample taken for sequencing was CD8+ T cells from PBMCs. DNA for the CDR3: TGTGCCATCAGTGATAGGGAGGATCGTGGCTACACCTTC. This translates into CAISDREDRGYTF.